This T cell receptor beta chain was sequenced during a study of cytomegalovirus exposure and HLA in healthy donors. Study-wide results and limits: The study labeled 164 TCR beta chains cytomegalovirus-associated. Later analysis identified about 17,000 TCR beta sequences associated with HLA alleles, using a false discovery rate threshold of 0.05. In a later analysis, DRB1 alleles had the most associated TCRs; HLA-C alleles the fewest.

To note about this clone: The antigen remains undetermined.

PCR involved 60 Vbeta and 13 Jbeta primers. This table comes from immunoSEQ multiplex PCR, and its TCRdb copy is limited to in-frame clones, with some not included. Of under 200,000 clones listed, roughly four fifths were seen once; the top ten hold over 2.5%. This receptor was obtained from a female donor in good health and CMV-seronegative. Sequencing was performed on PBMCs.

CDR3: CASSQGSPGEQYF. CDR3 DNA sequence: TGTGCCAGTAGTCAGGGTTCCCCCGGCGAGCAGTACTTC. The J gene is TRBJ2-7, the V gene TRBV19; D possibly corresponds to TRBD1 (5 bases). V dropped 5 bases and J dropped 6 bases, with 14 bases sitting between them. This CDR3 region has 13 residues. Germline V gene sequence: CDR1 LNHDA, CDR2 SQIVND (reference sequence).